Included here is one T cell receptor (beta chain) sequence, with context. Its antigen is not known. This CDR3 is also generated by other DNA sequences in the sample. Template for every sorted-subset replicate PCR totaled approximately 0.2 ug DNA, approximately 30,000 T cell genomes. Authors' analysis steps: Junction-only sequences without quality scores came from ImmunoSEQ, so filtering differed. Measured with immunoSEQ multiplex PCR; TCRdb has only the in-frame clones, and not every one. The V and J calls and clone size come from that table; D and trimming were worked out from the DNA. The data contain roughly 810,000 clones, about 96% of them singletons. CD8 cells regarded as naive lacked CD45RO, were positively chosen for CCR7, and omitted terminally differentiated effector memory CD45RA+ cells. This specimen comes from a study of shared clonotypes between healthy human individuals. Study findings and constraints: Read depth was anticipated to influence clonotype sharing among donors. Sharing across a few donors was seen in around 5.1% of naive CD4 clonotypes.

This CDR3 has 13 residues. Germline V CDR1 and CDR2: SGDLS, YYNGEE. V was trimmed by 0 bases and J by 5 bases, leaving 5 bases between them. The sample was naive CD8+ T cells sorted from blood. The genes are TRBV9 and TRBJ2-2; D is unclear. This TCR was recovered from a man aged 30 to 45 in good health. The CDR3 loop is CASSVAGTGELFF. The CDR3 DNA sequence: TGTGCCAGCAGCGTAGCCGGGACCGGGGAGCTGTTTTTT.